The 16 T cell receptor beta chains below all came from one sample that was sequenced in a study of shared clonotypes between healthy human individuals. TCRdb's table, derived via immunoSEQ multiplex PCR, lists solely in-frame clones and lacks some. This table holds about 520,000 clones, around 73% found once. Sequenced material: PBMCs. The receptors originated from a woman aged 40 to 55 in good health. Some clones in this sample may be carry-over from other donors' samples.

This chain uses TRBV7-8 with TRBJ2-2; 8 nucleotides align to TRBD2. J gave up 0 bases and V 1 base, and 4 bases lay outside the gene matches. Looked up from germline, CDR1 is SGHVS and CDR2 is FQNEAQ. This CDR3 has 17 residues. CDR3 DNA: TGTGCCAGCAGCTTAGAACTAGCGGACGCGAACACCGGGGAGCTGTTTTTT. Its protein product is CASSLELADANTGELFF.

About this clone itself: The same CDR3 also results from other DNA sequences found in this sample. The CDR3 reads CASSLSGGRETQYF. DNA for the CDR3: TGTGCCAGCAGTTTAAGTGGAGGGAGAGAGACCCAGTACTTC. The genes are TRBV28 and TRBJ2-5; possibly TRBD2 for D (6 bases). The V end was cut by 2 bases, the J end by 4 bases, with 11 bases between. CDR1 is MDHEN, CDR2 SYDVKM, per germline. The CDR3 totals 14 residues.

This clone has just one count. This chain connects TRBV11-2 to TRBJ1-3, with a possible D match to TRBD1 (5 bases). The CDR3 loop spans 14 amino acids. V was trimmed by 3 bases and J by 4 bases, leaving 10 bases between them. Germline V lookup: CDR1 SGHAT, CDR2 FQNNGV. CDR3 DNA sequence: TGTGCCAGCAGCTTCGAGGGGCGGGGAAACACCATATATTTT. The encoded protein is CASSFEGRGNTIYF. The whole variable domain, remainder taken from reference TRBV11-2 and TRBJ1-3, is EAGVAQSPRYKIIEKRQSVAFWCNPISGHATLYWYQQILGQGPKLLIQFQNNGVVDDSQLPKDRFSAERLKGVDSTLKIQPAKLEDSAVYLCASSFEGRGNTIYFGEGSWLTVV.

The chain links TRBV28 to TRBJ2-1; 13 bases agree with TRBD2. Germline V lookup: CDR1 MDHEN, CDR2 SYDVKM. The ends lost 5 bases at V and 8 bases at J; junction bases unmatched: 21. The CDR3 contains 20 residues. The CDR3 DNA reads TGTGCCAGCAGTCACCAATATCACGCCGGGACTAGCGGGACAGTGTATGAGCAGTTCTTC. Protein: CASSHQYHAGTSGTVYEQFF.

The rearrangement links TRBV5-1 to TRBJ2-3; D tentatively fits TRBD1 or TRBD2 (5 bases each). Germline values: CDR1 SGHRS, CDR2 YFSETQ. The CDR3 has 16 amino acids. V was shortened by 1 base and J by 3 bases, with 15 bases between the two germline ends. In nucleotides, the CDR3 is TGCGCCAGCAGCTTGAGGGGACCCGACGGAACAGATACGCAGTATTTT. Translation gives CASSLRGPDGTDTQYF.

The chain combines TRBV7-2 with TRBJ2-3, with 8 bases lining up with TRBD2. The V segment lost 5 bases and the J segment 4 bases; nucleotides outside the gene matches: 14. The CDR3 extends over 17 amino acids. The V gene's germline CDR1 is SGHTA and CDR2 FQGNSA. The CDR3 DNA reads TGTGCCAGCAGCGCGAGAAGCGGGAGTGGAGTTGCAGATACGCAGTATTTT. Translating it yields CASSARSGSGVADTQYF.

In its sample, this clone was seen once. The J gene is TRBJ1-4, the V gene TRBV2; no clear D gene. V was clipped by 4 bases and J by 0 bases, with 9 bases between them. Per the germline V gene, CDR1 is SNHLY and CDR2 is FYNNEI. The CDR3 sequence is 15 residues long. The CDR3 spells CASSVWTPTNEKLFF. Written as DNA, the CDR3 is TGTGCCAGCAGTGTATGGACTCCAACTAATGAAAAACTGTTTTTT.

The CDR3 DNA reads as TGTGCCTATAAACTAACCCGGGGATATGGCTACACCTTC. Protein product: CAYKLTRGYGYTF. The chain links TRBV30 to TRBJ1-2, with D uncertain. The CDR3 has 13 amino acids. Germline CDR1 GTSNPN, CDR2 SVGIG (reference sequence). V was clipped by 7 bases and J by 5 bases, with 17 bases between them.

The J gene is TRBJ1-2, the V gene TRBV10-3, with 9 bases lining up with TRBD1. Germline values: CDR1 ENHRY, CDR2 SYGVKD. After removal of 5 bases from V and 5 bases from J, the junction contained 6 bases not matched to a gene. The CDR3 is 14 amino acids. The CDR3 DNA sequence: TGTGCCATCAGTCGGTCGACAGGGGGATATGGCTACACCTTC. Translated, it gives CAISRSTGGYGYTF.

This clone was seen many times. The chain is built from TRBV27 and TRBJ1-2; D ambiguous. V lost 8 bases and J 5 bases, leaving 12 bases between the germline ends. Per germline, CDR1 MNHEY and CDR2 SMNVEV (reference sequence). CDR3 length: 12 amino acids. The CDR3 coding sequence is TGTGCCAGCCATGACGGGCTTTATGGCTACACCTTC. Translated, it gives CASHDGLYGYTF.

The rearrangement links TRBV4-1 to TRBJ1-5; perhaps TRBD1 as D (5 bases). V was trimmed by 6 bases and J by 2 bases, leaving 8 bases between them. This CDR3 is built from 13 residues. The germline CDR1 and CDR2 sequences are MGHRA and YSYEKL. The CDR3 nucleotides read TGCGCCAGCAGTAGAGGGGGCAATCAGCCCCAGCATTTT. It encodes CASSRGGNQPQHF.

As concerns this clone: Other DNA sequences in the same sample also yield this CDR3. The chain combines TRBV11-2 with TRBJ2-3, with 7 bases identical to TRBD1. V dropped 0 bases and J dropped 3; count of bases not matched to a gene: 0. The CDR3 is 14 residues long. Germline CDR1 reads SGHAT; CDR2 reads FQNNGV. The CDR3 DNA sequence: TGTGCCAGCAGCTTAGACAGGGGGACAGATACGCAGTATTTT. Protein: CASSLDRGTDTQYF.

V gene TRBV7-9 combines with J gene TRBJ1-2; D possibly corresponds to TRBD1 (6 bases). V was cut by 2 bases and J by 14 bases, with 18 bases left in between. This CDR3 has 13 residues. Germline V gene data show CDR1 as SEHNR and CDR2 as FQNEAQ (reference sequence). Here the CDR3 reads CASSLRGSQGLTF. The CDR3, as DNA: TGTGCCAGCAGCTTACGAGGTTCACAGGGCCTTACCTTC.

The sample holds a few counts of this clone. J is TRBJ1-1 and V is TRBV11-2; no clear D. The V gene lost 2 bases and the J gene lost 4 bases, with 11 bases spanning the gap. This CDR3 is 14 amino acids long. CDR1 is SGHAT and CDR2 is FQNNGV in the germline V gene. This CDR3 reads CASSLLLGPTEAFF. The CDR3, as DNA: TGTGCCAGCAGCTTATTGTTGGGTCCCACTGAAGCTTTCTTT.

The chain is built from TRBV19 and TRBJ1-3; D remains unclear. CDR3 size: 14 residues. CDR1 and CDR2 from the germline V gene are LNHDA and SQIVND (reference sequence). With 4 bases removed from V and 0 bases from J, the gap between germline ends came to 7 bases. The CDR3 DNA follows: TGTGCCAGTAGTACAGCCTTCTCTGGAAACACCATATATTTT. This sequence encodes CASSTAFSGNTIYF. Looking up the rest from reference TRBV19 and TRBJ1-3 gives the full variable domain: DGGITQSPKYLFRKEGQNVTLSCEQNLNHDAMYWYRQDPGQGLRLIYYSQIVNDFQKGDIAEGYSVSREKKESFPLTVTSAQKNPTAFYLCASSTAFSGNTIYFGEGSWLTVV.

The genes are TRBV28 and TRBJ1-3; D possibly corresponds to TRBD1 (5 bases). The germline V and J ends were trimmed by 4 bases and 0 bases, with 13 bases remaining between them. The CDR3 has 16 amino acids. Germline CDR1 MDHEN, CDR2 SYDVKM. For the CDR3, the DNA is TGTGCCAGCAGTTCCCCAGGGAGGGGCTCTGGAAACACCATATATTTT. Protein product: CASSSPGRGSGNTIYF. The full variable domain, completed using reference TRBV28 and TRBJ1-3, is DVKVTQSSRYLVKRTGEKVFLECVQDMDHENMFWYRQDPGLGLRLIYFSYDVKMKEKGDIPEGYSVSREKKERFSLILESASTNQTSMYLCASSSPGRGSGNTIYFGEGSWLTVV.